The entry below describes one T cell receptor beta chain. As yet, its antigen is unknown. Measured with immunoSEQ multiplex PCR; TCRdb has only the in-frame clones, and not every one. The table has about 68,000 clones, more than 75% seen once. The source of the sample is a study of OX40 agonist ivuxolimab in advanced cancers. Study in general: Given to patients was ivuxolimab, an agonistic anti-OX40 (CD134) antibody. Participants could have had prior anti-PD-1, anti-PD-L1 or anti-CTLA-4 therapy, and less than 45% had some.

CDR3 length: 15 residues. Germline CDR1 is SGHTA and CDR2 is FQGNSA. V was trimmed by 4 bases and J by 2 bases, leaving 12 bases between them. Whole-study findings and limits: Specificity for antigen went undetermined in the expanded peripheral T cells. Expanded clones were, on average, more numerous in CD8+ T cells than in CD4+.

This receptor was taken from an adult with an advanced solid tumor such as melanoma, head and neck, liver or kidney cancer. This specimen was CD4+ or CD8+ T cells sorted from blood, taken in a trial of the OX40 agonist ivuxolimab. The V and J genes are TRBV7-2 and TRBJ1-5, with D perhaps matching TRBD1 (6 bases). As DNA, the CDR3 is TGTGCCAGCAGCTCCCTCGGGGGCGGCAATCAGCCCCAGCATTTT. Translated, it gives CASSSLGGGNQPQHF.